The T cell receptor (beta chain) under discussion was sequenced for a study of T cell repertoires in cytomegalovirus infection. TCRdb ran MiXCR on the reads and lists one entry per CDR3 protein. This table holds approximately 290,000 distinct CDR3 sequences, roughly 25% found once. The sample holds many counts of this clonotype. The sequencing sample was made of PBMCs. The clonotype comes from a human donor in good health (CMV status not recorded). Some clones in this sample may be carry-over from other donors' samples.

The CDR3 sequence: CASSLVAGVGNEQFF. The CDR3 DNA reads TGTGCCAGCAGCTTAGTAGCGGGAGTCGGGAATGAGCAGTTCTTC. The rearrangement links TRBV7-2 to TRBJ2-1, with 9 bases aligning to TRBD2. The CDR3 loop spans 15 amino acids. V gave up 1 base and J gave up 7 bases; unmatched junction bases: 5. Germline V gives CDR1 SGHTA, CDR2 FQGNSA. Together with reference TRBV7-2 and TRBJ2-1, the CDR3 gives the full variable domain: GAGVSQSPSNKVTEKGKDVELRCDPISGHTALYWYRQSLGQGLEFLIYFQGNSAPDKSGLPSDRFSAERTGGSVSTLTIQRTQQEDSAVYLCASSLVAGVGNEQFFGPGTRLTVL.